The source of this T cell receptor beta chain is a study of blood T cells in healthy people across ages. The CDR3 covers 14 residues. V lost 0 bases to trimming and J lost 13 bases, with 15 bases between them. CDR1 and CDR2 (germline): MNHNS, SASEGT. As regards this clonotype: Its antigen is still unknown.

Broader study findings: With unsorted PBMCs, a conclusive comparison of naive versus antigen-experienced cells was not possible. Relative to aged donors, long-lived donors carried more naive CD4+ cells and displayed higher diversity.

A second roughly 7 to 12 cycle PCR used barcoded and J-beta primers. TCRdb reanalysed the 5' RACE reads using MiXCR and keeps one entry per CDR3 protein. The sample records 780,000 or so distinct CDR3 sequences, about 56% being singletons. The chain employs TRBV6-1 and TRBJ1-4; D is unresolved. This TCR came from a man aged 40-55 years in good health. Sample: blood. The CDR3 spells CASSEAFRMVGLFF. CDR3 in DNA: TGTGCCAGCAGTGAAGCTTTCAGGATGGTGGGACTGTTTTTT.